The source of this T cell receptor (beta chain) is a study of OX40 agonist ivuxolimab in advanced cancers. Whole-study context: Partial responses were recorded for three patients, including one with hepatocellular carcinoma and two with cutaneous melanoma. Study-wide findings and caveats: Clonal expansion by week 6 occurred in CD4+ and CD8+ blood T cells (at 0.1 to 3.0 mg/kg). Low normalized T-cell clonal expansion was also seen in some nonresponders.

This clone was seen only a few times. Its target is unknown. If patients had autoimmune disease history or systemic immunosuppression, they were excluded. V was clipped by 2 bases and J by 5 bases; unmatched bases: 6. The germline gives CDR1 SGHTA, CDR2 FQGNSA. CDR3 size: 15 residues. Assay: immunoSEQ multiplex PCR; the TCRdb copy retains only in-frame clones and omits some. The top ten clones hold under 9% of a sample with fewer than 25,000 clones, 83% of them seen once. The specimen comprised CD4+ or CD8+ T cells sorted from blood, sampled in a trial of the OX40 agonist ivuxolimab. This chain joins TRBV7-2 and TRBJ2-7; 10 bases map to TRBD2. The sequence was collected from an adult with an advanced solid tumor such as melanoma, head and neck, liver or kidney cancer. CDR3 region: CASSLISLAGDEQYF. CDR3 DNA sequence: TGTGCCAGCAGCTTAATATCGCTAGCGGGGGACGAGCAGTACTTC.